A selection of T cell receptor beta chains follows, all from one sample in a study of T cell responses to AZD1222 COVID-19 vaccine. The data were produced by immunoSEQ multiplex PCR, yet TCRdb's version contains in-frame clones alone and is incomplete. The table includes about 120,000 clones, about nine tenths detected once. Sequences were derived from peripheral blood, sampled on day 0 of AZD1222 vaccination. Source of these receptors: an adult in good health. CDR3s include the opening cysteine and the closing phenylalanine or tryptophan. The D gene is left open where the match is weak. Only part of the rows carry a size: once, few, many, or a class if the clone is expanded.

v_gene,j_gene,d_gene,abundance,CDR3nt,CDR3aa
TRBV4-1,TRBJ2-1,TRBD2,-,TGCGCCAGCAGCCTCAGCGGGGGCTCCTACAATGAGCAGTTCTTC,CASSLSGGSYNEQFF
TRBV27,TRBJ2-5,-,once,TGTGCCAGCAGTTTAGACTGGCGCTACCAAGAGACCCAGTACTTC,CASSLDWRYQETQYF
TRBV12-3/TRBV12-4,TRBJ1-2,-,-,TGTGCCAGCAGTCCCGACGGTAACTATGGCTACACCTTC,CASSPDGNYGYTF
TRBV19,TRBJ1-4,-,-,TGTGCCAGTAGTACCAGGGACTATTATGAAAAACTGTTTTTT,CASSTRDYYEKLFF
TRBV29-1,TRBJ1-1,-,-,TGCAGCGCTCGTCCAGGGCCCACTGAAGCTTTCTTT,CSARPGPTEAFF
TRBV9,TRBJ1-1,-,-,TGTGCCAGCAGCGTAGATCAGGGTAGACTGGCCACTGAAGCTTTCTTT,CASSVDQGRLATEAFF
TRBV29-1,TRBJ2-5,-,-,TGCAGCGTTGGTGAGACCCAGTACTTC,CSVGETQYF
TRBV19,TRBJ2-1,TRBD2,-,TGTGCCAGTAGTAAATCCGGGACTAGCGATGGTCCCAATGAGCAGTTCTTC,CASSKSGTSDGPNEQFF
TRBV2,TRBJ2-1,-,-,TGTGCCAGCAGTGCCTTTCCTGATTCCTACAATGAGCAGTTCTTC,CASSAFPDSYNEQFF
TRBV11-3,TRBJ2-3,-,-,TGTGCCAGCAGCTTAGAGGGCAGAGATACGCAGTATTTT,CASSLEGRDTQYF
TRBV28,TRBJ1-1,TRBD1,-,TGTGCCAGCAAGGGACAGGGGATAACTGAAGCTTTCTTT,CASKGQGITEAFF
TRBV5-1,TRBJ1-1,-,-,TGCGCCAGCAGATCTGGGCTGTGGGCCAACACTGAAGCTTTCTTT,CASRSGLWANTEAFF
TRBV9,TRBJ1-2,-,-,TGTGCCAGCAGCTCAATCCAGGGCGCCTGGGGCTACACCTTC,CASSSIQGAWGYTF
TRBV28,TRBJ1-3,-,few,TGTGCCAGCAGTACGAGCATCTCTGGAAACACCATATATTTT,CASSTSISGNTIYF
TRBV27,TRBJ2-7,-,-,TGTGCCAGCAGTTTGACAGCCACGTCCTACGAGCAGTACTTC,CASSLTATSYEQYF
TRBV7-6,TRBJ2-1,-,-,TGTGCCAGCAGCGGCCGGACTGGTTCTTTCGGTCAGTTCTTC,CASSGRTGSFGQFF
TRBV28,TRBJ2-7,-,-,TGTGCCAGCAGCTTTGTGACCGGGGGTATGGGAGAGCAGTACTTC,CASSFVTGGMGEQYF
TRBV6-5,TRBJ2-3,-,-,TGTGCCAGCAGTCTTGGCGCAGATACGCAGTATTTT,CASSLGADTQYF
TRBV6-5,TRBJ2-3,-,once,TGTGCCAGCAGCCCGGACGCCCGTACGCAGTATTTT,CASSPDARTQYF
TRBV9,TRBJ2-7,TRBD1,-,TGTGCCAGCAGCCAGGGACAGGGTCGGGCCTACGAGCAGTACTTC,CASSQGQGRAYEQYF
TRBV4-1,TRBJ1-5,-,-,TGCGCCAGCAGCCCAGGGCAAGACAATCAGCCCCAGCATTTT,CASSPGQDNQPQHF
TRBV27,TRBJ2-7,-,-,TGTGCCAGCAGTCTTAGTTTAGGAGACTACGAGCAGTACTTC,CASSLSLGDYEQYF
TRBV7-9,TRBJ1-1,-,-,TGTGCCAGCAGCTTAATTCGTCCGGTAAAGGCCACTGAAGCTTTCTTT,CASSLIRPVKATEAFF
TRBV23-1,TRBJ2-7,-,once,TGCGCCAGCATAAATCCCGAAGGGATTTCCTACGAGCAGTACTTC,CASINPEGISYEQYF